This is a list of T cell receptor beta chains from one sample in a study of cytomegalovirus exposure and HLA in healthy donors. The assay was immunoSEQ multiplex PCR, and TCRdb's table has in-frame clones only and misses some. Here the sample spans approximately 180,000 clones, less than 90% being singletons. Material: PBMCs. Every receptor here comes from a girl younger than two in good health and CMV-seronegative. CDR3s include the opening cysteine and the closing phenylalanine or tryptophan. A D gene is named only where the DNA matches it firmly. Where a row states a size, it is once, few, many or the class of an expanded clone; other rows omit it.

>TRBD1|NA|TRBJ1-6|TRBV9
CASSATGGLSPLHF
TGTGCCAGCAGCGCGACAGGGGGACTATCACCCCTCCACTTT
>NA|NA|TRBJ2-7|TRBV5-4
CASSPGVGQLYEQYF
TGTGCCAGCAGCCCGGGGGTCGGCCAGCTCTACGAGCAGTACTTC
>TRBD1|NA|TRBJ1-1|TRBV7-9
CASSLMGDRMNTEAFF
TGTGCCAGCAGCTTAATGGGGGACAGAATGAACACTGAAGCTTTCTTT
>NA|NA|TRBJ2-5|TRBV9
CASSVGTFQETQYF
TGTGCCAGCAGCGTTGGGACATTCCAAGAGACCCAGTACTTC
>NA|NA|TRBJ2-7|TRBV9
CASSPQGRVYEQYF
TGTGCCAGCAGCCCCCAAGGCCGGGTCTACGAGCAGTACTTC
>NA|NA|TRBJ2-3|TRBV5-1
CASSSTPRTSRGTDTQYF
TGCGCCAGCAGCTCGACGCCCCGGACAAGCAGGGGAACAGATACGCAGTATTTT
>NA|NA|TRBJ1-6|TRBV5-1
CASSGHQNSPLHF
TGCGCCAGCAGTGGACACCAGAATTCACCCCTCCACTTT
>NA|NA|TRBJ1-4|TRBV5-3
CARSLHSGQVGVKLFF
TGTGCCAGAAGCTTGCATTCGGGACAAGTAGGGGTAAAACTGTTTTTT
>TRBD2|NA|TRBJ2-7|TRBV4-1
CASSQRGLAGAFSYEQYF
TGCGCCAGCAGCCAAAGGGGACTAGCGGGAGCTTTTTCCTACGAGCAGTACTTC
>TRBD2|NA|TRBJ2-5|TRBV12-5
CASGLVLRTSGGVETQYF
TGTGCTAGTGGTTTGGTGTTAAGAACTAGCGGGGGGGTCGAGACCCAGTACTTC
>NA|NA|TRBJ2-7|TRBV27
CASSNPRGRTGSYEQYF
TGTGCCAGCAGCAACCCCCGTGGGAGAACGGGCTCCTACGAGCAGTACTTC
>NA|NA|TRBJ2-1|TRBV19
CASSIQVSYNEQFF
TGTGCCAGTAGTATACAGGTATCCTACAATGAGCAGTTCTTC
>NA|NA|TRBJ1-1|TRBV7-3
CASGRQRNTEAFF
TGTGCCAGCGGGCGACAGAGGAACACTGAAGCTTTCTTT
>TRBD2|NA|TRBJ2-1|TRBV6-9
CASSQPPGLAIEQFF
TGTGCCAGCAGCCAACCCCCGGGACTAGCTATCGAGCAGTTCTTC
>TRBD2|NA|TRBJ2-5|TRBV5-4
CASSPTRTGGETQYF
TGTGCCAGCAGCCCGACACGGACGGGAGGAGAGACCCAGTACTTC
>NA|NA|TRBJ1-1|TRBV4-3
CASRGQSDTEAFF
TGCGCCAGCCGCGGACAGTCCGACACTGAAGCTTTCTTT
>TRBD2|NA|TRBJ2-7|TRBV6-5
CASSYSLAGKRYEQYF
TGTGCCAGCAGTTACTCGTTAGCGGGGAAGCGGTACGAGCAGTACTTC
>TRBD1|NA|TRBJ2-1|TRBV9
CASSAPGQGGNVWGEQFF
TGTGCCAGCAGCGCGCCCGGACAGGGGGGGAATGTGTGGGGTGAGCAGTTCTTC
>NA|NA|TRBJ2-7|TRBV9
CASSVGDGTPYEQYF
TGTGCCAGCAGCGTAGGCGACGGGACTCCCTACGAGCAGTACTTC
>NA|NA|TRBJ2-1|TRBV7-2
CASSLARGLDGLDEQFF
TGTGCCAGCAGCTTAGCGCGTGGGCTCGACGGTTTAGATGAGCAGTTCTTC
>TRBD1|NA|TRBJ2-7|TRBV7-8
CASSRRDSRYEQYF
TGTGCCAGCAGCCGCCGGGACAGCCGCTACGAGCAGTACTTC
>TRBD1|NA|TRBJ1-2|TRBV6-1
CASSATTGNYGYTF
TGTGCCAGCAGCGCAACGACAGGGAACTATGGCTACACCTTC
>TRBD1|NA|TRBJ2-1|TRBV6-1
CASSEGKGAHEQFF
TGTGCCAGCAGTGAAGGAAAGGGGGCCCATGAGCAGTTCTTC
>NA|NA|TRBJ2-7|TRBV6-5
CASSEIADSYEQYF
TGTGCCAGCAGTGAAATAGCAGACTCCTACGAGCAGTACTTC
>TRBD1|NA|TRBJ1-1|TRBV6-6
CASSYPDRGNTEAFF
TGTGCCAGCAGTTACCCCGACAGGGGGAACACTGAAGCTTTCTTT
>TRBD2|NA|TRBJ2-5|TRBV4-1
CASSFKLAGGKETQYF
TGCGCCAGCAGCTTCAAACTAGCGGGGGGGAAAGAGACCCAGTACTTC
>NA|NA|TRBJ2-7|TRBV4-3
CASSQDRGKFYEQYF
TGCGCCAGCAGCCAAGATCGAGGAAAATTCTACGAGCAGTACTTC
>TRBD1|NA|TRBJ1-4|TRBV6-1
CASRLQGTLYEKLFF
TGTGCCAGCAGATTACAGGGGACCCTTTACGAAAAACTGTTTTTT
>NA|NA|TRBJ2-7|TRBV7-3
CASSLTPGGRYEQYF
TGTGCCAGCAGCTTGACCCCCGGGGGAAGGTACGAGCAGTACTTC
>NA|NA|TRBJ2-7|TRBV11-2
CASSRDNHLYEQYF
TGTGCCAGCAGCAGAGACAATCACCTCTACGAGCAGTACTTC
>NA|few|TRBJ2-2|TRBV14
CASSQVWEVNTGELFF
TGTGCCAGCAGCCAAGTGTGGGAGGTGAACACCGGGGAGCTGTTTTTT
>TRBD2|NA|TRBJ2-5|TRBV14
CASRGTSGQETQYF
TGTGCCAGCAGGGGGACTAGCGGGCAAGAGACCCAGTACTTC
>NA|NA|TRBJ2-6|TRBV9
CASSVAPFLPGANVLTF
TGTGCCAGCAGCGTAGCTCCTTTTCTCCCTGGGGCCAACGTCCTGACTTTC
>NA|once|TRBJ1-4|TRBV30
CAWSTTLPRGEKLFF
TGTGCCTGGAGTACCACACTTCCTCGGGGTGAAAAACTGTTTTTT
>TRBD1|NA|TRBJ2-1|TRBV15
CATSRAGQGGHEQFF
TGTGCCACCAGCAGAGCGGGACAGGGAGGTCATGAGCAGTTCTTC
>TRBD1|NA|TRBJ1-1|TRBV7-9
CSSGTANTEAFF
TGTTCCAGCGGGACAGCGAACACTGAAGCTTTCTTT
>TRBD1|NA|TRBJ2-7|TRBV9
CASSPYGTVTYEQYF
TGTGCCAGCAGCCCGTACGGGACAGTTACCTACGAGCAGTACTTC
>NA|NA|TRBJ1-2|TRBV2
CASIRRLPRHSNYGYTF
TGTGCCAGCATCCGCAGGCTGCCAAGACATTCTAACTATGGCTACACCTTC
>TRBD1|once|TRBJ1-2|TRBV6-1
CASRGYRGGNYGYTF
TGTGCCAGCAGGGGTTACAGGGGAGGTAACTATGGCTACACCTTC
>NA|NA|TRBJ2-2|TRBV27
CASRRLENTGELFF
TGTGCCAGCAGACGACTTGAGAACACCGGGGAGCTGTTTTTT
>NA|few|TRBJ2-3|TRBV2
CASRSGKVGGLVTDTQYF
TGTGCCAGCAGGTCGGGGAAGGTGGGGGGTTTAGTGACCGATACGCAGTATTTT
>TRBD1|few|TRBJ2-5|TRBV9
CASSVRHGTGEETQYF
TGTGCCAGCAGCGTCAGGCACGGGACAGGGGAAGAGACCCAGTACTTC
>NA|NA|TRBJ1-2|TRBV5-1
CASSLDDRNYGYTF
TGCGCCAGCAGCTTGGACGACAGGAACTATGGCTACACCTTC
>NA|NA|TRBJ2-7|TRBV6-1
CASSITADEQYF
TGTGCCAGCAGTATTACCGCAGACGAGCAGTACTTC
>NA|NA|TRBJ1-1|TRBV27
CASSLFSGSLGTEAFF
TGTGCCAGCAGTTTATTCTCGGGGAGCTTGGGCACTGAAGCTTTCTTT
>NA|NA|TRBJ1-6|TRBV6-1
CASMRDSNSNSPLHF
TGTGCCAGCATGAGAGACAGTAACAGTAATTCACCCCTCCACTTT